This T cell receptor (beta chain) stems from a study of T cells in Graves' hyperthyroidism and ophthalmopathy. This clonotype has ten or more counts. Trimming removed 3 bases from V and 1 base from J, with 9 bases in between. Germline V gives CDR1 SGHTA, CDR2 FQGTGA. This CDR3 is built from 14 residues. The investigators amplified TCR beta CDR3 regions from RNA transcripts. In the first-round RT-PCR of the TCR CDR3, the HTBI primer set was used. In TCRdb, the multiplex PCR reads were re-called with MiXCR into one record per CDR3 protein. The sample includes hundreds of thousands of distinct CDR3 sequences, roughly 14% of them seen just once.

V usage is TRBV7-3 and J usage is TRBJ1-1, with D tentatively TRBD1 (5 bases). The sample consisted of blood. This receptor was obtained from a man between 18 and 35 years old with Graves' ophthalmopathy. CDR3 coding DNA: TGTGCCAGCAGCTTTGGGGGGGAGAACACTGAAGCTTTCTTT. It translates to CASSFGGENTEAFF.